The source of this T cell receptor beta chain is a study of response to subunit inactivated influenza vaccine. Notes on the study in general: There was a suggestion from the authors that each seasonal influenza vaccination recruits few new T cells.

As concerns this clonotype: Its antigen remains unidentified.

Germline V CDR1 and CDR2: LNHNV, YYDKDF (reference sequence). V lost 1 base and J lost 2, with 12 bases in between. CDR3 length: 15 amino acids. Via MiXCR, TCRdb re-called the RT-PCR reads, giving one row per CDR3 protein. The data show over 150,000 distinct CDR3 sequences, with 9.5% to 12% seen just once and around 40% held by the top ten. This TCR was sampled from a man aged 45 to 75 who received an inactivated influenza vaccine. This specimen was CD8+ T cells sorted from PBMCs, taken roughly 24 months after vaccination. The rearrangement uses TRBV15 and TRBJ2-7, with a tentative D call TRBD2 (5 bases). The CDR3 sequence is CATSRGAGLTYEQYF. The DNA for the CDR3 is TGTGCCACCAGCAGAGGGGCGGGTCTAACCTACGAGCAGTACTTC.